This T cell receptor beta chain was recorded in a study of cytomegalovirus exposure and HLA in healthy donors. Points on this clone: Its antigen is still unknown.

Nominal health characterized the donors when sampled, though unrecorded immune exposures were likely. The PCR used 60 Vbeta and 13 Jbeta primers. Clones were read by immunoSEQ multiplex PCR, and TCRdb kept only the in-frame ones, dropping some. The sample has fewer than 80,000 clones; 75% to 80% are singletons. Trimming removed 6 bases from V and 3 bases from J; junction bases left unmatched: 11. Germline V gives CDR1 LNHDA, CDR2 SQIVND (reference sequence). This CDR3 region has 15 residues. Study-level results: Investigators reported some 150 TCR beta chains as tied to cytomegalovirus. The productive fraction for most TCR beta V segments was about 87% or about 30% in an earlier analysis. Later analysis identified a missense DCLRE1C variant that was linked to TCR beta V- and J-gene trimming.

V is TRBV19 and J is TRBJ2-7, with TRBD1 matching 7 bases. The specimen was PBMCs. The sequence came from a young man in good health and CMV-seronegative. The CDR3 loop is CASRSLGQKFYEQYF. The CDR3 DNA reads as TGTGCCAGTAGAAGCTTGGGACAGAAATTCTACGAGCAGTACTTC.